The clone carrying this T cell receptor beta chain was seen only once. The data were obtained in a study of blood T cell repertoires in COVID-19. About the research overall: Whether acute or convalescent, the COVID-19 samples came from the United States, Italy and Spain. T cells, B-cell-depleted T cells, or PBMCs supplied cDNA or gDNA.

The germline V gene encodes CDR1 SGDLS and CDR2 YYNGEE. This CDR3 has 20 residues. The ends were cut back, 4 bases at V and 3 bases at J, with 26 bases in the middle. Original handling: Amplification of reference gene primers was used by the study to estimate nucleated cell counts. The repertoire was sequenced with immunoSEQ multiplex PCR; TCRdb's copy has only in-frame clones and lacks some. That table furnishes V, J and clone size, whereas the DNA furnished D and trimming. The repertoire includes roughly 60,000 clones, roughly 90% of them detected once, and almost 4% sits in the top ten. The sequence was collected from a human donor in a cohort sampled during active COVID-19. The source material was peripheral blood. V gene TRBV9 combines with J gene TRBJ2-6, with D perhaps matching TRBD2 (6 bases). In nucleotides, the CDR3 is TGTGCCAGCAGCTCCGCACAGAAGGGACTTCCCTTGGGTGGGGCCAACGTCCTGACTTTC. Residues: CASSSAQKGLPLGGANVLTF.